A selection of T cell receptor beta chains follows, all from one sample in a study of a mutant IDH1 vaccine in newly diagnosed glioma. For these TCRs, the target antigens are not known. Repertoires were generated with immunoSEQ multiplex PCR, while TCRdb's copy carries only in-frame clones and drops some. The repertoire holds approximately 58,000 clones, with roughly four fifths as singletons. The sample here was PBMCs, taken from a glioma patient whose treatment included an IDH1 peptide vaccine. These receptors originate from a young man with glioma. Each CDR3 is given with its conserved first and last residue. The D gene is left open where the match is weak. Size is omitted from some rows. Given values are once, few, many or a class for expanded clones.

>TRBJ2-7|TRBV5-1|.|.
CASAPQGPYEQYF
TGCGCCAGCGCTCCTCAGGGCCCATACGAGCAGTACTTC
>TRBJ1-1|TRBV4-1|TRBD1|once
CASSLLVLGQGNTEAFF
TGCGCCAGCAGCCTTCTAGTACTCGGACAGGGGAACACTGAAGCTTTCTTT
>TRBJ1-2|TRBV11-2|.|.
CASSSLGGLLEGYTF
TGTGCCAGCAGCTCCCTGGGGGGTCTGCTGGAAGGCTACACCTTC
>TRBJ1-2|TRBV19|.|.
CASIGRSSYGYTF
TGTGCCAGTATAGGTCGCAGCTCTTATGGCTACACCTTC
>TRBJ1-1|TRBV7-9|.|.
CASSLASRASEAFF
TGTGCCAGCAGCTTAGCGAGTCGGGCTTCTGAAGCTTTCTTT
>TRBJ2-3|TRBV27|TRBD2|.
CASSPSSGRGDTDTQYF
TGTGCCAGCAGTCCGTCGTCGGGGCGGGGGGACACAGATACGCAGTATTTT
>TRBJ2-7|TRBV18|.|.
CASSPGCCGNTYEQYF
TGTGCCAGCTCACCGGGGTGTTGTGGGAATACCTACGAGCAGTACTTC
>TRBJ2-1|TRBV7-9|TRBD2|.
CASSVTSGGPSNEQFF
TGTGCCAGCAGCGTTACTAGCGGGGGGCCTTCTAATGAGCAGTTCTTC
>TRBJ1-2|TRBV19|.|.
CASSIGQGGGYTF
TGTGCCAGTAGTATCGGGCAGGGAGGCGGCTACACCTTC
>TRBJ1-5|TRBV6-5|.|.
CASKAYGNSNQPQHF
TGTGCCAGCAAGGCCTACGGGAATAGCAATCAGCCCCAGCATTTT
>TRBJ1-1|TRBV5-6|.|few
CASSRILNAGNTEAFF
TGTGCCAGCAGTCGCATACTAAACGCAGGGAACACTGAAGCTTTCTTT
>TRBJ1-1|TRBV28|.|once
CASSGGATEAFF
TGTGCCAGCAGCGGGGGCGCCACTGAAGCTTTCTTT
>TRBJ1-1|TRBV18|.|few
CASSPLGVGTEAFF
TGTGCCAGCTCACCACTAGGGGTAGGAACTGAAGCTTTCTTT
>TRBJ2-7|TRBV19|.|.
CASRGAYEQYF
TGTGCCAGTAGAGGGGCCTACGAGCAGTACTTC
>TRBJ1-4|TRBV27|TRBD1|once
CASSPTGGPNEKLFF
TGTGCCAGCAGTCCCACAGGGGGTCCTAATGAAAAACTGTTTTTT
>TRBJ1-1|TRBV4-1|.|.
CASRPDRDMNTEAFF
TGCGCCAGCAGACCCGATCGTGACATGAACACTGAAGCTTTCTTT
>TRBJ1-2|TRBV2|TRBD1|.
CATRQTGGGHTF
TGTGCCACCAGACAAACAGGGGGCGGACACACCTTC
>TRBJ2-1|TRBV13|TRBD2|.
CASSSLGTSDNEQFF
TGTGCCAGCAGCTCCCTAGGAACTAGCGACAATGAGCAGTTCTTC
>TRBJ1-2|TRBV7-2|TRBD1|.
CASSFGQGPYGYTF
TGTGCCAGCAGCTTCGGACAGGGTCCCTATGGCTACACCTTC
>TRBJ2-3|TRBV4-1|TRBD2|.
CASSPRDSGDGTDTQYF
TGCGCCAGCAGCCCCCGGGATAGCGGGGACGGCACAGATACGCAGTATTTT
>TRBJ2-3|TRBV6-4|.|.
CASSDSGFRADTQYF
TGTGCCAGCAGTGACTCGGGATTTAGGGCAGATACGCAGTATTTT
>TRBJ2-1|TRBV6-5|TRBD2|.
CASSYGAGGGNEQFF
TGTGCCAGCAGTTACGGTGCGGGGGGCGGCAATGAGCAGTTCTTC
>TRBJ2-7|TRBV6-5|TRBD1|.
CASSSTDRVYEQYF
TGTGCCAGCAGTTCCACGGACAGGGTCTACGAGCAGTACTTC
>TRBJ2-3|TRBV27|.|.
CASSRYTDTQYF
TGTGCCAGCAGTCGATACACAGATACGCAGTATTTT
>TRBJ1-3|TRBV4-1|.|once
CASSQRDTSGSGNTIYF
TGCGCCAGCAGCCAAAGGGACACCTCTGGCTCTGGAAACACCATATATTTT
>TRBJ1-2|TRBV5-4|.|once
CASSLQDFLDYGYTF
TGTGCCAGCAGCTTGCAAGACTTTCTAGACTATGGCTACACCTTC
>TRBJ2-7|TRBV2|TRBD1|.
CASKKDRTYYEQYF
TGTGCCAGCAAGAAGGACAGGACCTACTACGAGCAGTACTTC
>TRBJ2-5|TRBV28|.|.
CASSLPQGGPWQTQYF
TGTGCCAGCTCCCTGCCTCAGGGGGGACCCTGGCAGACCCAGTACTTC
>TRBJ1-2|TRBV27|.|.
CASSLAPSNYGYTF
TGTGCCAGCAGTTTAGCCCCTTCTAACTATGGCTACACCTTC
>TRBJ2-7|TRBV19|.|once
CASSPGQISSYEQYF
TGTGCCAGTAGCCCCGGACAGATAAGCTCCTACGAGCAGTACTTC
>TRBJ1-2|TRBV5-6|TRBD1|.
CASSSGTGIGGYTF
TGTGCCAGCAGCTCCGGGACAGGGATTGGAGGCTACACCTTC
>TRBJ1-1|TRBV5-6|.|.
CASSWGVGITEAFF
TGTGCCAGCAGCTGGGGGGTAGGGATCACTGAAGCTTTCTTT
>TRBJ1-1|TRBV19|.|few
CASSTRTPRHPEAFF
TGTGCCAGTAGTACCCGGACCCCCCGGCACCCTGAAGCTTTCTTT
>TRBJ1-4|TRBV9|TRBD1|.
CASSGRGQGHEKLFF
TGTGCCAGCAGCGGCCGGGGACAGGGCCACGAAAAACTGTTTTTT
>TRBJ1-5|TRBV7-2|.|.
CASSPGPGGNQPQHF
TGTGCCAGCAGCCCCGGGCCTGGCGGCAATCAGCCCCAGCATTTT
>TRBJ1-1|TRBV18|.|.
CASSPVLTEAFF
TGTGCCAGCTCACCCGTCCTCACTGAAGCTTTCTTT
>TRBJ2-1|TRBV7-9|TRBD2|.
CASSPGLAVNNEQFF
TGTGCCAGCAGCCCGGGACTAGCGGTTAACAATGAGCAGTTCTTC
>TRBJ2-1|TRBV4-1|TRBD2|.
CASSQPGLAGGRPYNEQFF
TGCGCCAGCAGCCAACCGGGACTAGCGGGGGGGCGCCCCTACAATGAGCAGTTCTTC
>TRBJ2-3|TRBV28|.|.
CASSLGVAESTDTQYF
TGTGCCAGCAGTTTGGGGGTAGCGGAAAGCACAGATACGCAGTATTTT
>TRBJ1-1|TRBV13|.|once
CASSLRGSDTEAFF
TGTGCCAGCAGCTTACGGGGGAGTGACACTGAAGCTTTCTTT
>TRBJ1-2|TRBV5-6|TRBD1|.
CASSLQGAGYGYTF
TGTGCCAGCAGCTTACAGGGGGCCGGCTATGGCTACACCTTC
>TRBJ2-7|TRBV15|TRBD1|.
CATSIAGDRIYEQYF
TGTGCCACCAGCATAGCAGGGGACAGGATCTACGAGCAGTACTTC
>TRBJ1-2|TRBV5-4|.|.
CASSLGGQYGYTF
TGTGCCAGCAGTTTAGGGGGGCAGTATGGCTACACCTTC
>TRBJ2-1|TRBV2|.|.
CASNDQGGTPGNEQFF
TGTGCCAGCAATGACCAAGGGGGGACCCCTGGCAATGAGCAGTTCTTC
>TRBJ1-4|TRBV10-3|TRBD1|.
CAISGAGGLSQEKLFF
TGTGCCATCAGTGGGGCAGGGGGCCTCTCCCAAGAAAAACTGTTTTTT
>TRBJ1-2|TRBV5-6|.|once
CASSLSNYGYTF
TGTGCCAGCAGCTTGTCGAACTATGGCTACACCTTC
>TRBJ2-7|TRBV9|TRBD1|.
CASSVGGTGSYEQYF
TGTGCCAGCAGCGTTGGGGGGACAGGGTCGTACGAGCAGTACTTC
>TRBJ1-6|TRBV4-1|TRBD1|.
CASSHDRRDRSSYNSPLHF
TGCGCCAGCAGCCACGATAGACGGGACAGGAGCTCCTATAATTCACCCCTCCACTTT
>TRBJ1-1|TRBV19|TRBD1|.
CASSIGDSGGTEAFF
TGTGCCAGTAGTATAGGTGACTCAGGGGGGACTGAAGCTTTCTTT
>TRBJ1-4|TRBV29-1|.|few
CSVARGTNEKLFF
TGCAGCGTGGCCAGGGGAACTAATGAAAAACTGTTTTTT
>TRBJ2-5|TRBV14|.|medium-sized
CASSQDLALQETQYF
TGTGCCAGCAGCCAAGATCTAGCACTTCAAGAGACCCAGTACTTC
>TRBJ1-3|TRBV9|.|.
CASSVGEDSFGNTIYF
TGTGCCAGCAGCGTGGGGGAAGACAGTTTTGGAAACACCATATATTTT
>TRBJ2-7|TRBV11-2|TRBD1|.
CASSLGTGGRISYEQYF
TGTGCCAGCAGCCTAGGGACAGGAGGACGAATCTCCTACGAGCAGTACTTC
>TRBJ1-2|TRBV7-9|.|.
CASSHTANYGYTF
TGTGCCAGCAGTCATACAGCTAACTATGGCTACACCTTC
>TRBJ1-1|TRBV28|TRBD1|.
CASRRDSLNTEAFF
TGTGCCAGCAGAAGGGACAGCTTGAACACTGAAGCTTTCTTT